This T cell receptor (beta chain) appears in the sequencing data of a study of blood T cell repertoires in COVID-19. Looking at the study overall: The origin of the acute and convalescent COVID-19 samples was the United States, Italy and Spain. PBMCs, B-cell-depleted T cells, or T cells were the source of the cDNA or gDNA that made up the material.

The ends were cut back, 3 bases at V and 5 bases at J, with 13 bases in the middle. The CDR3 consists of 14 residues. Germline CDR1 LNHNV, CDR2 YYDKDF (reference sequence). Data came from immunoSEQ multiplex PCR; TCRdb stores just in-frame clones and leaves some out. The sample carries 300,000 to 400,000 clones, more than 75% recorded once. Cohorts were based on clinical histories the participants reported. The source is a woman in her 30s who had recovered from COVID-19. The rearrangement uses TRBV15 and TRBJ1-2; D is undetermined. Input material: PBMCs or T cells enriched from blood (not recorded which). The DNA for the CDR3 is TGTGCCACCAGCAGTCCCACTATCGGGTATGGCTACACCTTC. This encodes CATSSPTIGYGYTF.